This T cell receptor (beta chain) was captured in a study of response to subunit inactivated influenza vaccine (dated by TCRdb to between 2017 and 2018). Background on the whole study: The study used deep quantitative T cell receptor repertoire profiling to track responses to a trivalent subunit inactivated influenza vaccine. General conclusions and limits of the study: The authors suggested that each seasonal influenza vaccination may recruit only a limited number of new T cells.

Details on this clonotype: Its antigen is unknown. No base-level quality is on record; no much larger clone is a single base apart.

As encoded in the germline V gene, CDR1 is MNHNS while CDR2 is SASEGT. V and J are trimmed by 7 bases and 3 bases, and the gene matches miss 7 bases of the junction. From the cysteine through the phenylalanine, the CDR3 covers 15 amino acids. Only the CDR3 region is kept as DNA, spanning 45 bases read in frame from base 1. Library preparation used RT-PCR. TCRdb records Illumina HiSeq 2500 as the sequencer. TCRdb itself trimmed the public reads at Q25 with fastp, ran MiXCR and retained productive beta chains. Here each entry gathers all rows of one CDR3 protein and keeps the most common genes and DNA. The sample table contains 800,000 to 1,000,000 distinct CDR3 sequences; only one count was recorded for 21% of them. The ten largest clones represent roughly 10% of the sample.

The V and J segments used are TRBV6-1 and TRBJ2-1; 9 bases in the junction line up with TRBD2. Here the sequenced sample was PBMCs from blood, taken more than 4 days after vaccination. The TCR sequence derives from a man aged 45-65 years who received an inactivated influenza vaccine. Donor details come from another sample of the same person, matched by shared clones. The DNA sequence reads TGTGCCAGCAAGTCGACGACTAGCGGCTACAATGAGCAGTTCTTC. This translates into CASKSTTSGYNEQFF.